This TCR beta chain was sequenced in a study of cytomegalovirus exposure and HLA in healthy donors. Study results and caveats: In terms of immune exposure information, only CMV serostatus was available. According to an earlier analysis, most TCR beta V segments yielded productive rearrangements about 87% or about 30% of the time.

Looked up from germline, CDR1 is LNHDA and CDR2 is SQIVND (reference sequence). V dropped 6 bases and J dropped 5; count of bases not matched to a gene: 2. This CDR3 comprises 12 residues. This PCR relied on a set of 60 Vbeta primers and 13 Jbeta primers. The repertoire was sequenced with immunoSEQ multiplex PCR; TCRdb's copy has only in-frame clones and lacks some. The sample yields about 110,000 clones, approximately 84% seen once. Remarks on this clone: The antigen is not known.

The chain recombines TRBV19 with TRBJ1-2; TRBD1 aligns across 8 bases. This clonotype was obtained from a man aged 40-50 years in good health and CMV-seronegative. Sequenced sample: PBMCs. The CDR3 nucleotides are TGTGCCAGTAGGACAGGGGTGTATGGCTACACCTTC. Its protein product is CASRTGVYGYTF.